Below are 28 T cell receptor beta chains sequenced from a single sample in a study of cytomegalovirus exposure and HLA in healthy donors. PCR was performed using 60 Vbeta and 13 Jbeta primers. Assay: immunoSEQ multiplex PCR; the TCRdb copy retains only in-frame clones and omits some. The sample lists 100,000 to 120,000 clones, about 13% occurring once. Sequencing was carried out using PBMCs. The receptors were gathered from a man aged 35-49 years in good health and CMV-seropositive.

Only a few counts were recorded for this clone. CDR3 sequence: CAISPLEWDRGDYSNQPQHF. CDR3 bases: TGTGCCATCTCCCCCCTCGAGTGGGACAGGGGCGACTATAGCAATCAGCCCCAGCATTTT. The V and J genes are TRBV10-3 and TRBJ1-5; 10 bases are a match to TRBD1. This CDR3 contains 20 residues. Trimming at V came to 8 bases and at J to 0 bases, leaving 19 bases not matched to a gene. The germline gives CDR1 ENHRY, CDR2 SYGVKD.

This clone was detected only a few times. This chain links TRBV19 with TRBJ2-3; 9 positions agree with TRBD1. The J segment lost 3 bases and the V segment lost 6 bases, leaving 7 bases of the junction unmatched. CDR1 is LNHDA, CDR2 SQIVND, per germline (reference sequence). This CDR3 has 15 amino acids. CDR3 sequence reads: CASRAGTGWTDTQYF. CDR3 nucleotide sequence: TGTGCCAGTAGAGCCGGGACAGGGTGGACAGATACGCAGTATTTT. The full variable domain, completed using reference TRBV19 and TRBJ2-3, is DGGITQSPKYLFRKEGQNVTLSCEQNLNHDAMYWYRQDPGQGLRLIYYSQIVNDFQKGDIAEGYSVSREKKESFPLTVTSAQKNPTAFYLCASRAGTGWTDTQYFGPGTRLTVL.

The rearrangement links TRBV5-1 to TRBJ2-1; 8 nucleotides agree with TRBD2. This CDR3 is built from 15 residues. V lost 4 bases, J lost 4 bases, and 7 bases stayed unmatched. The V gene's germline CDR1 is SGHRS and CDR2 YFSETQ. CDR3 region: CASSLVAGLYNEQFF. DNA for the CDR3: TGCGCCAGCAGCCTAGTAGCGGGATTGTACAATGAGCAGTTCTTC.

V and J are TRBV28 and TRBJ2-7; 11 positions agree with TRBD2. Trimming at V came to 6 bases and at J to 0 bases, leaving 7 bases not matched to a gene. This CDR3 comprises 16 residues. The germline gives CDR1 MDHEN, CDR2 SYDVKM. In DNA form, the CDR3 reads TGTGCCAGCAGGCGGGGGACTAGCGGCCTCTCCTACGAGCAGTACTTC. This codes for CASRRGTSGLSYEQYF.

This clone was counted only a few times. This sequence joins TRBV4-1 and TRBJ1-1; D is perhaps TRBD1 (6 bases). CDR3 length equals 16 residues. V was trimmed by 1 base and J by 0 bases, leaving 12 bases between them. Per germline, CDR1 MGHRA and CDR2 YSYEKL. CDR3 nucleotides: TGCGCCAGCAGCCAAGGGGGGCGAGGGGTGAACACTGAAGCTTTCTTT. Protein sequence: CASSQGGRGVNTEAFF.

The rearrangement links TRBV6-5 to TRBJ1-5; tentatively, D is TRBD1 (5 bases). This CDR3 has 13 amino acids. The V end was cut by 6 bases, the J end by 6 bases, with 12 bases between. The germline V gene encodes CDR1 MNHEY and CDR2 SVGAGI. This CDR3 is CASRTALGQPQHF. The CDR3 nucleotides read TGTGCCAGCAGGACAGCCCTCGGTCAGCCCCAGCATTTT.

The V gene is TRBV5-6, the J gene TRBJ2-5; TRBD1 aligns across 10 bases. CDR1 and CDR2 (germline): SGHDT, YYEEEE. CDR3 size: 15 residues. After removal of 4 bases from V and 5 bases from J, the junction contained 8 bases not matched to a gene. Written as DNA, the CDR3 is TGTGCCAGCAGCGGGACAGGGGCTGGTTCGGAGACCCAGTACTTC. Protein sequence: CASSGTGAGSETQYF.

CDR3 loop: CASSSLAGTFLHEQFF. The CDR3 DNA follows: TGTGCCAGCAGCTCACTAGCGGGAACTTTTTTGCATGAGCAGTTCTTC. The chain couples TRBV7-9 to TRBJ2-1, with TRBD2 matching 10 bases. Per germline, CDR1 SEHNR and CDR2 FQNEAQ (reference sequence). The CDR3 is 16 residues long. With 4 bases clipped from V and 8 bases from J, the junction kept 11 bases outside the gene matches.

This clone was seen only a few times. The chain carries TRBV29-1 and TRBJ2-1; 9 positions agree with TRBD2. The CDR3 is 15 amino acids. Germline CDR1 and CDR2: SQVTM and ANQGSEA. The V and J ends lost 2 bases and 3 bases, in that order; junction bases with no gene match: 5. CDR3: CSVERAGGLYNEQFF. The CDR3 coding sequence is TGCAGCGTTGAAAGGGCGGGAGGGCTCTACAATGAGCAGTTCTTC.

The chain joins TRBV9 to TRBJ1-1; TRBD1 aligns across 11 bases. Germline V gene lookup returns CDR1 SGDLS and CDR2 YYNGEE. V lost 0 bases, J lost 1 base, and 5 bases stayed unmatched. The length of the CDR3 is 17 residues. The CDR3 DNA sequence: TGTGCCAGCAGCGTAGGGGGACAGGGGGGCCGGAACACTGAAGCTTTCTTT. Its protein product is CASSVGGQGGRNTEAFF.

This clone was counted only a few times. The chain links TRBV10-3 to TRBJ2-7, with 7 positions matching TRBD2. With 8 bases clipped from V and 2 bases from J, the junction kept 12 bases outside the gene matches. This CDR3 is 15 amino acids long. Germline CDR1 reads ENHRY; CDR2 reads SYGVKD. CDR3 loop: CAIRSAGASPYEQYF. The CDR3 nucleotides are TGTGCCATCCGTTCCGCGGGAGCGTCTCCCTACGAGCAGTACTTC.

This clone was seen a handful of times. The chain combines TRBV6-5 with TRBJ1-1; 8 bases line up with TRBD1. This CDR3 comprises 13 residues. Germline trimming cut 2 bases from V and 12 bases from J; bases unmatched to any gene: 8. The germline V gene encodes CDR1 MNHEY and CDR2 SVGAGI. The CDR3 DNA reads as TGTGCCAGCAGTTACGGACAGGGAAGTTTGACTTTCTTT. This sequence encodes CASSYGQGSLTFF.

This clone was seen a few times. A single base is all that separates this from a far larger clone, so a read error is likely. The sample carries other DNA sequences with the same CDR3. The chain has TRBV7-9 and TRBJ2-1; no clear D. Per the germline V gene, CDR1 is SEHNR and CDR2 is FQNEAQ (reference sequence). The CDR3 runs 11 residues. CDR3 loop: CASSLPNEQFF. CDR3 DNA sequence: TGTGCAAGCAGCTTACCTAATGAGCAGTTCTTC. Full variable domain (outside the CDR3, taken from reference TRBV7-9 and TRBJ2-1): DTGVSQNPRHKITKRGQNVTFRCDPISEHNRLYWYRQTLGQGPEFLTYFQNEAQLEKSRLLSDRFSAERPKGSFSTLEIQRTEQGDSAMYLCASSLPNEQFFGPGTRLTVL.

This rearrangement joins TRBV25-1 to TRBJ1-2, with D maybe TRBD1 (6 bases). Germline V gene lookup returns CDR1 MGHDK and CDR2 SYGVNS. The CDR3 length is 14 residues. Trimming removed 3 bases at V and 7 bases at J, with 15 bases between. For the CDR3, the DNA is TGTGCCAGCAGTGAGTGGGGGGGCGAATTTGGCTACACCTTC. Translating it yields CASSEWGGEFGYTF.

This clone was counted a few times. This sequence joins TRBV27 and TRBJ2-7; tentative D call: TRBD1 (6 bases). V lost 4 bases, J lost 2 bases, and 15 bases lay in between. This CDR3 region has 15 residues. Germline V gene data show CDR1 as MNHEY and CDR2 as SMNVEV (reference sequence). The CDR3, as DNA: TGTGCCAGCAGTTCCTGGACAGACATCACCTACGAGCAGTACTTC. It yields the protein CASSSWTDITYEQYF.

The V call is TRBV2, the J call TRBJ2-7; D gene ambiguous. The CDR3 runs to 11 residues. V lost 6 bases and J lost 3, with 6 bases in between. The germline V gene has CDR1 SNHLY and CDR2 FYNNEI. CDR3 bases: TGTGCCAGCAGCCCCTACTACGAGCAGTACTTC. Protein: CASSPYYEQYF.

This clone has just a few counts. The chain couples TRBV2 to TRBJ1-3, with D perhaps TRBD1 (5 bases). The ends were cut back, 2 bases at V and 3 bases at J, with 11 bases in the middle. Germline V lookup: CDR1 SNHLY, CDR2 FYNNEI. The CDR3 is made up of 15 amino acids. CDR3 in amino acids: CASSETGVVGNTIYF. CDR3 nucleotide sequence: TGTGCCAGCAGTGAAACGGGGGTGGTTGGAAACACCATATATTTT.

This clone has a handful of counts. This rearrangement joins TRBV7-8 to TRBJ1-2; D unresolved. Germline lookup yields CDR1 SGHVS and CDR2 FQNEAQ. V was trimmed by 0 bases and J by 0 bases, leaving 14 bases between them. This CDR3 comprises 17 residues. The DNA of the CDR3 is TGTGCCAGCAGCTTAGCGCTGGTTGTCAGAACTAACTATGGCTACACCTTC. This translates into CASSLALVVRTNYGYTF. The full variable domain, rest sourced from reference TRBV7-8 and TRBJ1-2, is GAGVSQSPRYKVAKRGQDVALRCDPISGHVSLFWYQQALGQGPEFLTYFQNEAQLDKSGLPSDRFFAERPEGSVSTLKIQRTQQEDSAVYLCASSLALVVRTNYGYTFGSGTRLTVV.

This clone has only a few counts. CDR3 nucleotide sequence: TGTGCCAGCTCACCGACAGGGATTTCGGCTGAAAAACTGTTTTTT. Protein: CASSPTGISAEKLFF. The gene calls are TRBV18 and TRBJ1-4; TRBD1 matches at 7 bases. The CDR3 length is 15 residues. From germline, CDR1 is KGHSH and CDR2 LQKENI. V gave up 3 bases and J gave up 7 bases; unmatched junction bases: 8.

V and J are TRBV5-1 and TRBJ2-3; D may be TRBD2 (5 bases). The CDR3 has 15 amino acids. From germline, CDR1 is SGHRS and CDR2 YFSETQ. V lost 4 bases and J 1 base, leaving 13 bases between the germline ends. CDR3 loop: CASSRLERGTDTQYF. DNA for the CDR3: TGCGCCAGCAGCCGGTTGGAGAGGGGCACAGATACGCAGTATTTT.

This chain connects TRBV28 to TRBJ2-7; 7 bases agree with TRBD1. The CDR3 has 15 amino acids. Germline V gene sequence: CDR1 MDHEN, CDR2 SYDVKM. The ends lost 5 bases at V and 5 bases at J; junction bases unmatched: 12. The DNA of the CDR3 is TGTGCCAGCAGTCCCAGGGGGTCTCGGGCAAACGAGCAGTACTTC. This codes for CASSPRGSRANEQYF. Full variable domain (missing parts from reference TRBV28 and TRBJ2-7): DVKVTQSSRYLVKRTGEKVFLECVQDMDHENMFWYRQDPGLGLRLIYFSYDVKMKEKGDIPEGYSVSREKKERFSLILESASTNQTSMYLCASSPRGSRANEQYFGPGTRLTVT.

The rearrangement uses TRBV7-6 and TRBJ1-5, with 12 positions matching TRBD1. The ends lost 1 base at V and 6 bases at J; junction bases unmatched: 4. This CDR3 contains 16 residues. Per germline, CDR1 SGHVS and CDR2 FNYEAQ. The CDR3 DNA follows: TGTGCCAGCAGCTTAGGGGACAGGGGGCTCGGTCAGCCCCAGCATTTT. Translated, it gives CASSLGDRGLGQPQHF.

The chain uses TRBV2 and TRBJ1-2, with 9 bases that match TRBD1. The CDR3 is 14 residues long. Germline-derived CDR1 and CDR2 are SNHLY and FYNNEI. Unmatched junction bases numbered 5, after V lost 4 bases and J lost 5 bases. In DNA, the CDR3 is TGTGCCAGCAGTGCATCCGGGACAGGGTATGGCTACACCTTC. Its translation is CASSASGTGYGYTF.

In this sample, this clone turned up a few times. This chain joins TRBV2 and TRBJ1-3; D is ambiguous. V was clipped by 3 bases and J by 0 bases, with 6 bases between them. Germline V gene sequence: CDR1 SNHLY, CDR2 FYNNEI. This CDR3 has 14 amino acids. In nucleotides, the CDR3 is TGTGCCAGCAGTGACGGGTACTCTGGAAACACCATATATTTT. Translated, it gives CASSDGYSGNTIYF.

The V gene is TRBV5-1, the J gene TRBJ1-1, with 7 nucleotides matching TRBD1. This CDR3 spans 14 amino acids. Looked up from germline, CDR1 is SGHRS and CDR2 is YFSETQ. The V and J ends lost 0 bases and 6 bases, in that order; junction bases with no gene match: 5. The CDR3 region is CASSLGGGIAEAFF. The CDR3 nucleotides are TGCGCCAGCAGCTTGGGAGGGGGCATCGCTGAAGCTTTCTTT.

The chain carries TRBV7-9 and TRBJ2-3; 9 bases are shared with TRBD2. The trim removed 5 bases at V and 5 bases at J, leaving 14 bases unmatched. The CDR3 length is 17 residues. The V gene's germline CDR1 is SEHNR and CDR2 FQNEAQ (reference sequence). The CDR3 DNA is TGTGCCAGCAGCCCCGCCGGCGCGGGAGGGCCTAAAGATACGCAGTATTTT. It encodes CASSPAGAGGPKDTQYF.

This chain uses TRBV15 with TRBJ2-3; D unclear. The germline V gene has CDR1 LNHNV and CDR2 YYDKDF (reference sequence). Trimming cost V 1 base and J 6 bases, with 5 bases left between them. This CDR3 is 12 amino acids long. This chain's CDR3 is CATSRGSDTQYF. The CDR3, as DNA: TGTGCCACCAGCAGAGGGAGCGATACGCAGTATTTT. Supplemented by reference TRBV15 and TRBJ2-3, the full variable domain reads DAMVIQNPRYQVTQFGKPVTLSCSQTLNHNVMYWYQQKSSQAPKLLFHYYDKDFNNEADTPDNFQSRRPNTSFCFLDIRSPGLGDTAMYLCATSRGSDTQYFGPGTRLTVL.

A word on this clone: No conserved phenylalanine or tryptophan is present at the end of the CDR3, so a read error is the likely explanation. The gene calls are TRBV9 and TRBJ2-2; 11 positions match TRBD2. Germline V gene lookup returns CDR1 SGDLS and CDR2 YYNGEE. V was pared by 0 bases and J by 7 bases, with 17 bases of the junction left unmatched. The CDR3 is 20 amino acids. The CDR3, as DNA: TGTGCCAGCAGCGTAGGAGGGACAAGGGCTAGCGGGAGGTGGAACGGGGAGCTGTTTGTT. It translates to CASSVGGTRASGRWNGELFV.